This T cell receptor (beta chain) emerged from a study of T cell responses to AZD1222 COVID-19 vaccine. Comments on this clone: Its antigen remains unknown.

The ends lost 5 bases at V and 5 bases at J; junction bases unmatched: 11. The CDR3 spans 16 residues. The germline V gene encodes CDR1 SGHRS and CDR2 YFSETQ. Study-wide points: Across the whole spike, CD4 TCRs peaked at regions 160-218 and 743-854. The study reported that nearly half of spike-specific TCRs target unmutated variant regions. White British people made up most donors, females outnumbered males, and clonal diversity was possibly underestimated. Repertoire sampling happened only post peak T cell response.

Clones were read by immunoSEQ multiplex PCR, and TCRdb kept only the in-frame ones, dropping some. The repertoire holds roughly 150,000 clones, with roughly 88% as singletons. The V gene is TRBV5-1, the J gene TRBJ2-7; the match to TRBD1 covers 12 bases. The sequence derives from an adult in good health. The material sequenced was peripheral blood, taken on day 0 of MenACWY control vaccination. In DNA, the CDR3 is TGCGCCAGCAGATCCGGGGACAGGGGGCGCTTAAACGAGCAGTACTTC. It yields the protein CASRSGDRGRLNEQYF.